The sequence of this T cell receptor (beta chain) was determined in a study of CD8 T cells in ankylosing spondylitis. Study-wide points: As for the disease-linked clones, they showed a CD8+ phenotype and occurred at relatively low frequencies in peripheral blood. Apparently characteristic of ankylosing spondylitis blood was a TCR beta motif (eight highly homologous variants). Some of the motif variants had earlier been found in reactive arthritis patients' fluid and blood. Clones tied to disease were said to be significantly enriched in matched ankylosing spondylitis synovial fluid.

Libraries of TCR beta came from quantitative 5'-RACE with molecular barcodes. TCRdb re-derived calls from the 5' RACE reads in MiXCR, one entry per CDR3 protein. This sample has roughly 350,000 distinct CDR3 sequences, with roughly 8% found just once. This clonotype occurred many times. Its target is unknown. Trimming left V 4 bases short and J 5 bases short, with 12 bases between. Germline V gene sequence: CDR1 SQVTM, CDR2 ANQGSEA. The CDR3 has 13 residues. Sequencing was done on a sample of blood, either unsorted or a sorted T cell fraction (not recorded which). The genes are TRBV29-1 and TRBJ2-1; D not certain. The TCR sequence derives from a male donor with ankylosing spondylitis. The CDR3 DNA follows: TGCAGCGTTGTTCTAGACTCAGACAATGAGCAGTTCTTC. Amino acids: CSVVLDSDNEQFF.